Following are 15 T cell receptor beta chains from one sample sequenced in a study of OX40 agonist ivuxolimab in advanced cancers. Measured with immunoSEQ multiplex PCR; TCRdb has only the in-frame clones, and not every one. This sample yields around 70,000 clones, of which more than 65% are seen a single time; about 1% belongs to the top ten. The sequences come from CD4+ or CD8+ T cells sorted from blood, collected in a trial of the OX40 agonist ivuxolimab. The receptors originated from an adult with an advanced solid tumor such as melanoma, head and neck, liver or kidney cancer.

The rearrangement joins TRBV7-2 to TRBJ1-6; D is unresolved. Germline values: CDR1 SGHTA, CDR2 FQGNSA. V was trimmed by 5 bases and J by 9 bases, leaving 11 bases between them. CDR3 length: 13 residues. The CDR3 reads CASSPSLISPLHF. The CDR3 DNA follows: TGTGCCAGCAGCCCAAGCCTCATTTCACCCCTCCACTTT.

This chain connects TRBV4-3 to TRBJ2-3; D call uncertain. The CDR3 is 13 residues long. Germline loops: CDR1 LGHNA, CDR2 YSLEER. V was shortened by 2 bases and J by 4 bases, with 7 bases between the two germline ends. This CDR3 is CASSQSKSDTQYF. DNA of the CDR3: TGCGCCAGCAGCCAATCCAAATCAGATACGCAGTATTTT.

The chain recombines TRBV7-2 with TRBJ2-6; TRBD1 matches at 9 bases. This CDR3 is 18 amino acids long. CDR1 and CDR2 (germline): SGHTA, FQGNSA. V was pared by 1 base and J by 0 bases, with 4 bases of the junction left unmatched. CDR3 loop: CASSLVMGQGSGANVLTF. DNA of the CDR3: TGTGCCAGCAGCTTAGTAATGGGACAGGGCTCTGGGGCCAACGTCCTGACTTTC. The full variable domain, in which reference TRBV7-2 and TRBJ2-6 provide the parts outside the CDR3, is GAGVSQSPSNKVTEKGKDVELRCDPISGHTALYWYRQSLGQGLEFLIYFQGNSAPDKSGLPSDRFSAERTGGSVSTLTIQRTQQEDSAVYLCASSLVMGQGSGANVLTFGAGSRLTVL.

This chain uses TRBV5-6 with TRBJ2-7, with 8 bases fitting TRBD1. V dropped 4 bases and J dropped 1; count of bases not matched to a gene: 7. This CDR3 is built from 15 residues. CDR1 and CDR2 from the germline V gene are SGHDT and YYEEEE. CDR3 bases: TGTGCCAGCAGCATCACGACAGGGGCGTCCTACGAGCAGTACTTC. Translated, it gives CASSITTGASYEQYF.

Concerning this clone itself: Other DNA sequences from this sample encode an identical CDR3 as well. The rearrangement links TRBV4-3 to TRBJ1-6, with TRBD1 matching over 8 bases. The CDR3 is 15 residues long. V lost 0 bases, J lost 8 bases, and 3 bases stayed unmatched. Looked up from germline, CDR1 is LGHNA and CDR2 is YSLEER. The CDR3 is CASSQDSDRDSPLHF. The CDR3 coding sequence is TGCGCCAGCAGCCAAGATTCGGACAGGGATTCACCCCTCCACTTT.

V is TRBV6-5 and J is TRBJ2-7, with TRBD2 identical over 8 bases. CDR1 and CDR2 from the germline V gene are MNHEY and SVGAGI. CDR3 length: 15 amino acids. V lost 2 bases to trimming and J lost 5 bases; unmatched junction nucleotides: 8. The CDR3 DNA is TGTGCCAGCAGTTACCACGGGGGGGCGGGGAACGAGCAGTACTTC. This codes for CASSYHGGAGNEQYF.

The chain employs TRBV14 and TRBJ2-1; D is unresolved. V dropped 1 base and J dropped 6 bases, with 10 bases sitting between them. Germline assignment: CDR1 SGHDN and CDR2 FVKESK. The CDR3 has 14 residues. The CDR3 nucleotides read TGTGCCAGCAGCCAAGCTCTAAACGTCAATGAGCAGTTCTTC. Translated: CASSQALNVNEQFF. Supplemented by reference TRBV14 and TRBJ2-1, the full variable domain reads EAGVTQFPSHSVIEKGQTVTLRCDPISGHDNLYWYRRVMGKEIKFLLHFVKESKQDESGMPNNRFLAERTGGTYSTLKVQPAELEDSGVYFCASSQALNVNEQFFGPGTRLTVL.

This chain links TRBV9 with TRBJ1-2; the match to TRBD1 covers 9 bases. Per germline, CDR1 SGDLS and CDR2 YYNGEE. The V gene end was trimmed by 4 bases and the J gene end by 6 bases; junction bases not matched to a gene: 25. There are 20 residues in the CDR3. CDR3 sequence: CASSPRGTGGREMLRNGYTF. CDR3 DNA sequence: TGTGCCAGCAGCCCCAGGGGTACAGGGGGCCGAGAAATGCTACGGAATGGCTACACCTTC.

The CDR3 loop reads CASSDGYSNQPQHF. In DNA, the CDR3 is TGTGCCAGCAGTGACGGGTATAGCAATCAGCCCCAGCATTTT. The rearrangement joins TRBV6-4 to TRBJ1-5; no definite D call. Trimming pared 2 bases from V and 0 bases from J, leaving 5 bases between. The CDR3 runs to 14 residues. In germline, CDR1 is MRHNA, CDR2 SNTAGT.

The rearrangement joins TRBV19 to TRBJ1-5; D may be TRBD1 (5 bases). The germline V gene has CDR1 LNHDA and CDR2 SQIVND (reference sequence). The CDR3 runs to 13 residues. Trimming cost V 6 bases and J 7 bases, with 13 bases left between them. CDR3 amino acids: CASSRGRDQPQHF. The DNA for the CDR3 is TGTGCCAGTAGCCGGGGACGGGACCAGCCCCAGCATTTT.

The chain couples TRBV27 to TRBJ2-3; 8 bases are shared with TRBD1. In germline, CDR1 is MNHEY, CDR2 SMNVEV (reference sequence). V shed 5 bases and J 3 bases; nucleotides not matched to a gene: 7. The CDR3 contains 15 residues. The CDR3 is CASSQRGQETDTQYF. CDR3 DNA: TGTGCCAGCAGTCAACGGGGACAGGAGACAGATACGCAGTATTTT.

This chain joins TRBV18 and TRBJ1-5; 7 nucleotides agree with TRBD1. The CDR3 spans 16 residues. Unmatched junction bases numbered 10, after V lost 3 bases and J lost 5 bases. Germline CDR1 and CDR2: KGHSH and LQKENI. In DNA, the CDR3 is TGTGCCAGCTCACCGAGGGGGAACGGACAGGATCAGCCCCAGCATTTT. Translated, it gives CASSPRGNGQDQPQHF.

The table lists this clone with a few counts. V is TRBV6-5 and J is TRBJ1-1, with unresolved D. This CDR3 is built from 14 residues. Deletions cut 2 bases from V and 1 base from J, with 8 bases between. Germline loops: CDR1 MNHEY, CDR2 SVGAGI. The CDR3 reads CASSYSPGNTEAFF. CDR3 DNA sequence: TGTGCCAGCAGTTACAGTCCAGGGAACACTGAAGCTTTCTTT.

V is TRBV20-1 and J is TRBJ2-5; weak D call: TRBD2 (5 bases). Germline CDR1 DFQATT, CDR2 SNEGSKA (reference sequence). V was cut by 5 bases and J by 5 bases, with 9 bases left in between. The CDR3 runs 11 residues. CDR3 nucleotide sequence: TGCAGTGCTTCCACGGGGGAGACCCAGTACTTC. It translates to CSASTGETQYF.

In DNA, the CDR3 is TGTGCCAGCAGCTGGACAGGATCGACGAACACCGGGGAGCTGTTTTTT. Amino acids: CASSWTGSTNTGELFF. The rearrangement links TRBV7-9 to TRBJ2-2, with 7 bases that match TRBD1. The CDR3 consists of 16 residues. Germline V CDR1 and CDR2: SEHNR, FQNEAQ (reference sequence). V was pared by 4 bases and J by 0 bases, with 5 bases of the junction left unmatched. The whole variable domain, filled in from reference TRBV7-9 and TRBJ2-2, reads DTGVSQNPRHKITKRGQNVTFRCDPISEHNRLYWYRQTLGQGPEFLTYFQNEAQLEKSRLLSDRFSAERPKGSFSTLEIQRTEQGDSAMYLCASSWTGSTNTGELFFGEGSRLTVL.